The 7 T cell receptor beta chains reported below all come from one sample, sequenced in a study of CD8+ T cells in alopecia areata. Extraction of RNA preceded its reverse transcription into cDNA, which served as the sequencing template. Sequencing was performed with immunoSEQ multiplex PCR; in TCRdb, only in-frame clones are kept and a portion is missing. Altogether around 140,000 clones are present, about 47% being singletons, with the ten largest covering 0.95% to 1%. Sample: CD4+ T cells sorted from blood, taken at week 0. The source of these receptors is a human donor with alopecia areata.

The V gene is TRBV30, the J gene TRBJ2-3; TRBD2 aligns across 10 bases. The CDR3 has 14 amino acids. Germline CDR1 and CDR2: GTSNPN and SVGIG (reference sequence). V lost 4 bases to trimming and J lost 2 bases; unmatched junction nucleotides: 3. The CDR3 protein is CAWTSGRDTDTQYF. CDR3 nucleotide sequence: TGTGCCTGGACTAGCGGGAGAGACACAGATACGCAGTATTTT.

The chain carries TRBV30 and TRBJ1-2; maybe TRBD1 (5 bases). V shed 2 bases and J shed 2 bases, with 9 bases lying between them. The V gene's germline CDR1 is GTSNPN and CDR2 SVGIG (reference sequence). This CDR3 has 13 residues. CDR3 bases: TGTGCCTGGAGTCCAGACAGCAACTATGGCTACACCTTC. Amino acid sequence: CAWSPDSNYGYTF.

This clone was seen more than once but under ten times. The CDR3 bases are TGCAGCACGACGGTTGGTCGGATCGTAGATACGCAGTATTTT. It codes for CSTTVGRIVDTQYF. This chain links TRBV29-1 with TRBJ2-3; D uncertain. Trimming removed 8 bases from V and 5 bases from J, with 20 bases in between. From germline, CDR1 is SQVTM and CDR2 ANQGSEA. The CDR3 extends over 14 amino acids.

V usage is TRBV28 and J usage is TRBJ2-7, with D perhaps TRBD2 (5 bases). The ends were cut back, 5 bases at V and 3 bases at J, with 11 bases in the middle. Germline V gives CDR1 MDHEN, CDR2 SYDVKM. The CDR3 extends over 13 amino acids. This CDR3 reads CASSGGGRYEQYF. As DNA, the CDR3 is TGTGCCAGCAGTGGAGGCGGCCGCTACGAGCAGTACTTC.

The chain couples TRBV29-1 to TRBJ2-1; 12 nucleotides agree with TRBD2. The trim removed 6 bases at V and 4 bases at J, leaving 13 bases unmatched. The length of the CDR3 is 17 residues. Germline V gene lookup returns CDR1 SQVTM and CDR2 ANQGSEA. As DNA, the CDR3 is TGCAGCGTGAAGACAGGGTCGGGACTAGCGGGTTACAATGAGCAGTTCTTC. Residues: CSVKTGSGLAGYNEQFF.

This chain connects TRBV29-1 to TRBJ1-3; D is perhaps TRBD1 (5 bases). The CDR3 spans 13 residues. Trimming cost V 4 bases and J 5 bases, with 12 bases left between them. The germline CDR1 and CDR2 sequences are SQVTM and ANQGSEA. CDR3 residues: CSVVTGSRNTIYF. As DNA, the CDR3 is TGCAGCGTTGTTACAGGTTCCAGAAACACCATATATTTT. The full variable domain, in which reference TRBV29-1 and TRBJ1-3 provide the parts outside the CDR3, is SAVISQKPSRDICQRGTSLTIQCQVDSQVTMMFWYRQQPGQSLTLIATANQGSEATYESGFVIDKFPISRPNLTFSTLTVSNMSPEDSSIYLCSVVTGSRNTIYFGEGSWLTVV.

The chain links TRBV29-1 to TRBJ2-6, with D possibly TRBD2 on 6 matching bases. Between the trimmed V and J ends, which lost 7 bases and 0 bases, there was a span of 7 bases. CDR3 length: 13 amino acids. Germline lookup yields CDR1 SQVTM and CDR2 ANQGSEA. CDR3 loop: CSGRDSGANVLTF. The CDR3 nucleotides read TGCAGCGGGAGGGACTCTGGGGCCAACGTCCTGACTTTC.